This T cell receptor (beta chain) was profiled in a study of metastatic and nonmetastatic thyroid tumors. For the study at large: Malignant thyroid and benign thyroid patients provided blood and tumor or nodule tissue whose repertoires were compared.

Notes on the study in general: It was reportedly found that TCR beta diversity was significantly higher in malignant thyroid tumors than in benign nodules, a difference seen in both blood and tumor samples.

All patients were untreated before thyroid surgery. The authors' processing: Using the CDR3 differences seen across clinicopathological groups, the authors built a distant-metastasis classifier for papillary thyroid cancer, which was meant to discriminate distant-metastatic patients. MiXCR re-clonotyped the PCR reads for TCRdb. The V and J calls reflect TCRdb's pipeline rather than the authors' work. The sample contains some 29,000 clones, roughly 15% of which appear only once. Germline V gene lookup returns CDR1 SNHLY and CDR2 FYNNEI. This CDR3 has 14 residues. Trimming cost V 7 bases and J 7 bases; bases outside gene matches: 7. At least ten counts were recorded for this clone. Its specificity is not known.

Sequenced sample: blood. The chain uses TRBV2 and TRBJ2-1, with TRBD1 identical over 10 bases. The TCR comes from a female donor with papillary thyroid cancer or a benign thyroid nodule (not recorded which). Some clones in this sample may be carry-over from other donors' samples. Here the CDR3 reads CASTRDRGLNEQFF. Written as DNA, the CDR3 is TGTGCCAGCACCCGGGACAGGGGACTTAATGAGCAGTTCTTC.